A selection of T cell receptor beta chains follows, all from one sample in a study of blood T cell repertoires in COVID-19. Method: immunoSEQ multiplex PCR; TCRdb's copy keeps in-frame clones and lacks some. The repertoire holds around 200,000 clones, with 85% to 90% as singletons. Sequenced input: peripheral blood. These receptors were collected from a man between 50 and 59 years old with acute or convalescent COVID-19. The CDR3 runs from the conserved cysteine through the conserved F or W. D genes are given only for firm matches. The size entry is marked missing in some rows and otherwise reads once, few, many or a size class.

J	size	D	V	CDR3	DNA
TRBJ1-1	.	.	TRBV5-1	CASSLDSEAGNTEAFF	TGCGCCAGCAGCTTGGATTCGGAGGCGGGGAACACTGAAGCTTTCTTT
TRBJ1-4	.	.	TRBV2	CASTTPGGGGEKLFF	TGTGCCAGCACCACCCCTGGGGGGGGCGGTGAAAAACTGTTTTTT
TRBJ1-1	.	TRBD1	TRBV29-1	CSVAQRTGETEAFF	TGCAGCGTTGCCCAGAGGACAGGGGAAACTGAAGCTTTCTTT
TRBJ2-3	.	TRBD2	TRBV2	CASSNPSGGGTDTQYF	TGTGCCAGCAGTAACCCTAGCGGGGGGGGGACAGATACGCAGTATTTT
TRBJ1-2	few	.	TRBV27	CASRFSGNTPSYGYTF	TGTGCCAGCAGGTTTTCGGGGAACACCCCTAGCTATGGCTACACCTTC
TRBJ2-3	.	.	TRBV18	CASSPPRGTTDTQYF	TGTGCCAGCTCACCACCGCGGGGAACCACAGATACGCAGTATTTT
TRBJ1-5	few	.	TRBV30	CAWSRQDNQPQHF	TGTGCCTGGAGCAGACAGGACAATCAGCCCCAGCATTTT
TRBJ2-1	.	TRBD2	TRBV5-1	CASSSSGASSYNEQFF	TGCGCCAGCAGCTCGAGCGGGGCTAGCTCCTACAATGAGCAGTTCTTC
TRBJ1-4	.	.	TRBV7-9	CASSLATSGEKLFF	TGTGCCAGCAGCTTAGCAACTTCGGGAGAAAAACTGTTTTTT
TRBJ2-3	once	.	TRBV14	CASSQARGGLSDTQYF	TGTGCCAGCAGCCAAGCTAGGGGGGGCCTTTCAGATACGCAGTATTTT
TRBJ1-3	few	.	TRBV7-9	CASRFGPGSGNTIYF	.
TRBJ1-2	.	TRBD1	TRBV7-2	CASSLVWDRNYGYTF	TGTGCCAGCAGCTTAGTATGGGACAGGAACTATGGCTACACCTTC
TRBJ2-7	.	TRBD1	TRBV6-5	CASSLRQGSTYEQYF	TGTGCCAGCAGCCTACGACAGGGGAGCACCTACGAGCAGTACTTC
TRBJ1-2	.	TRBD1	TRBV12-3/TRBV12-4	CASSTGGVYGYTF	TGTGCCAGCAGTACAGGGGGAGTTTATGGCTACACCTTC